These T cell receptor beta chains were read from a single sample in a study of spatial heterogeneity in lung cancer. TCRdb used MiXCR to reprocess the 5' RACE reads, holding one entry per CDR3 protein. The sample lists tens of thousands of distinct CDR3 sequences, around 3.3% seen once, with about 36% in the top ten. The sequences come from normal lung tissue next to the tumor, collected at surgery. The receptors originated from a male donor with early-stage non-small cell lung cancer. Both conserved end residues are part of each CDR3. The D gene is left open where the match is weak. Only some rows state a clone size, as once, few, many or a class for expanded clones.

v_call,d_call,j_call,clone_size,cdr3_aa,cdr3_nt
TRBV6-6,NA,TRBJ2-3,many,CASGGPNTDTQYF,TGTGCCAGCGGCGGACCGAACACAGATACGCAGTATTTT
TRBV12-3/TRBV12-4,TRBD1,TRBJ2-7,many,CASSLRAHRGIPLYEQYF,TGTGCCAGCAGTTTAAGGGCCCACAGGGGGATTCCCCTTTACGAGCAGTACTTC
TRBV18,TRBD2,TRBJ2-1,NA,CASSPAGGIAGEVEQFF,TGTGCCAGCTCACCGGCCGGAGGGATAGCGGGGGAGGTTGAGCAGTTCTTC
TRBV7-2,NA,TRBJ2-2,many,CASSLGQGHTGELFF,TGTGCCAGCAGCTTAGGCCAGGGCCACACCGGGGAGCTGTTTTTT
TRBV11-2,TRBD1,TRBJ1-6,few,CASSPDRVGFSPLHF,TGTGCCAGCAGCCCTGACAGGGTCGGGTTTTCACCCCTCCACTTT
TRBV12-3/TRBV12-4,TRBD2,TRBJ2-3,many,CASSISGGARNTQYF,TGTGCCAGCAGTATCAGCGGGGGGGCCCGAAATACGCAGTATTTT
TRBV4-2,NA,TRBJ2-1,many,CASSQEYRDSNEQFF,TGTGCCAGCAGCCAAGAGTACAGGGACTCTAATGAGCAGTTCTTC
TRBV5-5,NA,TRBJ2-5,many,CASSLWQETQYF,TGTGCCAGCAGCTTGTGGCAAGAGACCCAGTACTTC
TRBV6-2/TRBV6-3,TRBD1,TRBJ1-1,many,CASNRDSRLFEAFF,TGTGCCAGCAACCGGGACAGCCGACTATTTGAAGCTTTCTTT
TRBV6-2/TRBV6-3,NA,TRBJ1-5,many,CASRHYNQPQHF,TGTGCCAGCAGACACTACAATCAGCCCCAGCATTTT
TRBV6-2/TRBV6-3,NA,TRBJ2-7,many,CASSKTGFHEQYF,TGTGCCAGCAGCAAAACAGGGTTTCACGAGCAGTACTTC